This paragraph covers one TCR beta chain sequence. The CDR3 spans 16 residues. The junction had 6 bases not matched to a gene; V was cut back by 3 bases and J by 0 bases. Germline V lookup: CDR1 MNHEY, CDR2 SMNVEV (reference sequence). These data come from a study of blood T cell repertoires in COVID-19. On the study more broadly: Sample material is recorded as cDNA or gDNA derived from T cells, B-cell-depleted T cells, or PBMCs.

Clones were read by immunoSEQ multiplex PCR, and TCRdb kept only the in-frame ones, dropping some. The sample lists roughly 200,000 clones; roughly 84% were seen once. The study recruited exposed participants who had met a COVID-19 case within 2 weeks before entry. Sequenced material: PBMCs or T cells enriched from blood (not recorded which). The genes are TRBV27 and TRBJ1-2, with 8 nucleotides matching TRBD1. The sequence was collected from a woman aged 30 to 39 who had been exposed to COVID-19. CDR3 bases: TGTGCCAGCAGTTTTGGCAGGGGGCCAGCTAACTATGGCTACACCTTC. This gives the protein CASSFGRGPANYGYTF.